Many counts were recorded for the clone carrying this T cell receptor (beta chain). Germline CDR1 reads MGHDK; CDR2 reads SYGVNS. V was pared by 2 bases and J by 1 base, with 12 bases between. The CDR3 loop spans 16 amino acids. Used for diagnoses were clinical symptoms, serum thyroxine and TRAb, thyroid ultrasound and orbital computed tomography. The source of the sample is a study of T cells in Graves' hyperthyroidism and ophthalmopathy. At the level of the study: Peripheral blood collection took place at initial diagnosis, before any treatment.

RNA transcripts yielded amplified TCR beta CDR3 regions. Initially, a first-round RT-PCR of the TCR CDR3 employed the HTBI primer set. TCRdb ran MiXCR on the multiplex PCR reads and lists one entry per CDR3 protein. The top ten hold 17% of the sample, which has over 500,000 distinct CDR3 sequences, 17% seen once. The rearrangement links TRBV25-1 to TRBJ2-1; D perhaps matches TRBD2 (6 bases). The specimen was blood. This receptor was obtained from a woman aged 18-29 years with Graves' ophthalmopathy. The CDR3 here is CASSEMTRNSYNEQFF. In nucleotides, the CDR3 is TGTGCCAGCAGTGAAATGACTAGAAATTCCTACAATGAGCAGTTCTTC.